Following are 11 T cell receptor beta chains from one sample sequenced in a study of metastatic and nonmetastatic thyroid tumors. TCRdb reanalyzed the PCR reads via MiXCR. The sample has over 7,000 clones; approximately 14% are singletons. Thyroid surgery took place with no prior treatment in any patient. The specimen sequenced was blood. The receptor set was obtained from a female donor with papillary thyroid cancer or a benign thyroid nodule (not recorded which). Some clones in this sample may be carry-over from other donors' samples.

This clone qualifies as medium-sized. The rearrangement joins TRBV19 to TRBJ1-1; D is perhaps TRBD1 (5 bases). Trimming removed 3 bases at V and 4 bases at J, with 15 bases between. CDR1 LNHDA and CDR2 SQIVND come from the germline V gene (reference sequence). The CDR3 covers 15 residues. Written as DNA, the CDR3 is TGTGCCAGTAGTATCGAATGGGGACCCAGCACTGAAGCTTTCTTT. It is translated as CASSIEWGPSTEAFF. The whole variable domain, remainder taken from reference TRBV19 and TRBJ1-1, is DGGITQSPKYLFRKEGQNVTLSCEQNLNHDAMYWYRQDPGQGLRLIYYSQIVNDFQKGDIAEGYSVSREKKESFPLTVTSAQKNPTAFYLCASSIEWGPSTEAFFGQGTRLTVV.

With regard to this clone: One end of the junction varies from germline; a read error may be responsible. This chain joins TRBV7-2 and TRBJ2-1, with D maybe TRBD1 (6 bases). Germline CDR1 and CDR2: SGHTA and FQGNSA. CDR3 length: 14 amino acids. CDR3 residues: CASSSTSGAGEQFF. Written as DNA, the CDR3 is TGCGCCAGCAGCTCTACTTCAGGGGCGGGTGAGCAGTTCTTC.

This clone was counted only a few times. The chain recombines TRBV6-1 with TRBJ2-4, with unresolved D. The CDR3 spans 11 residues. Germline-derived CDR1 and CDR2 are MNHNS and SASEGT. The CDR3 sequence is CASVGLNIQYF. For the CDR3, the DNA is TGTGCAAGCGTGGGGTTAAACATTCAGTACTTC.

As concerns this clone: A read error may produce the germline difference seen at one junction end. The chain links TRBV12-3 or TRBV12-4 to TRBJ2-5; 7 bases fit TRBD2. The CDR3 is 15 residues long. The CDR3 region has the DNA TGTGCCAGCAGTTTAGGGGCGGGAGCGAGAGAGGCCCAGTACTTC. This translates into CASSLGAGAREAQYF.

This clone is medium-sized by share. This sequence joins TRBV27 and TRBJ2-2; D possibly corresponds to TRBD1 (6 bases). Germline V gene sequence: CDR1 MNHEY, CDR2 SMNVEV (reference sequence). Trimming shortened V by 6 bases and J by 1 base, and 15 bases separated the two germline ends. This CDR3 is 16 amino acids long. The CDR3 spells CASSLSTGRNTGELFF. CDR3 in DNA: TGTGCCAGCAGCCTTTCCACAGGGAGGAACACCGGGGAGCTGTTTTTT.

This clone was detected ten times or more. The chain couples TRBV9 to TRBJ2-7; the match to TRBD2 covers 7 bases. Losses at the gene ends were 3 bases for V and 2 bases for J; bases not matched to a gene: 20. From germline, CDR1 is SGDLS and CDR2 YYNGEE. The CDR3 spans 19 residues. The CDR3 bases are TGTGCCAGCAGCGATCCCCTAAACTCTCGCGGGGGTAACCCCTACGAGCAGTACTTC. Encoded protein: CASSDPLNSRGGNPYEQYF.

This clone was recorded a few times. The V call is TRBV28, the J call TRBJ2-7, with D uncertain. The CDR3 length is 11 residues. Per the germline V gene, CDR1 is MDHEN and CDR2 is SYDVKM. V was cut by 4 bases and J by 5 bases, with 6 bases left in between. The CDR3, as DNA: TGTGCCAGCAGTTGGATCGACGAGCAGTACTTC. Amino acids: CASSWIDEQYF.

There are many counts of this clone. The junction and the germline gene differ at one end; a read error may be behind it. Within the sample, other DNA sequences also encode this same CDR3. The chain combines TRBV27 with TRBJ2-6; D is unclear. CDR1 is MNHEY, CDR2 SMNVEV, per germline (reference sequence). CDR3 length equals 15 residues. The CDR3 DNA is TGTGCTAGCAGTTTAACTTTCTCTGGGGCCAACGTCCTGACTTTC. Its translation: CASSLTFSGANVLTF.

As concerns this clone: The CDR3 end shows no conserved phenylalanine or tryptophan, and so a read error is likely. This chain's CDR3 is CARSSGVTYEQYL. The CDR3 region has the DNA TGTGCCAGAAGTAGCGGGGTTACCTACGAGCAGTACCTC. This chain uses TRBV28 with TRBJ2-7; TRBD2 matches 8 bases. The CDR3 runs to 13 residues. Germline V gene lookup returns CDR1 MDHEN and CDR2 SYDVKM. The V segment lost 9 bases and the J segment 2 bases; nucleotides outside the gene matches: 6.

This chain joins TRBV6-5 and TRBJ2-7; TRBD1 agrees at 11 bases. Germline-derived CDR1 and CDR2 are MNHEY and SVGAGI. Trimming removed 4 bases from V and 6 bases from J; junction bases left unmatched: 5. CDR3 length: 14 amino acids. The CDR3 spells CASSSGQGVAEQYV. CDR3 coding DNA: TGTGCCAGCAGTTCGGGACAGGGGGTGGCCGAGCAGTACGTC.

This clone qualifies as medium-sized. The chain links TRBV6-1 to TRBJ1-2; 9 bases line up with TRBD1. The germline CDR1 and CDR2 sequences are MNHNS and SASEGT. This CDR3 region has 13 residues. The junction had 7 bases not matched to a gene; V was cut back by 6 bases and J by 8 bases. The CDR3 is CASRDRGVIGYTF. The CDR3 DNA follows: TGTGCCAGCAGGGACAGGGGAGTAATCGGCTACACCTTC.